This TCR beta chain appears in the sequencing data of a study of blood T cell repertoires in COVID-19. This CDR3 comprises 12 residues. Germline V gene data show CDR1 as SGHVS and CDR2 as FQNEAQ. Trimming removed 3 bases from V and 3 bases from J, with 5 bases in between. Clones were read by immunoSEQ multiplex PCR, and TCRdb kept only the in-frame ones, dropping some. The sample consists of 140,000 or so clones, 76% of them appearing once. The TCR comes from a man aged 60 to 69 with acute or convalescent COVID-19. The sequencing sample was made of peripheral blood. This chain connects TRBV7-8 to TRBJ1-1; no clear D gene. This chain's CDR3 is CASSFGDTEAFF. In DNA form, the CDR3 reads TGTGCCAGCAGCTTCGGGGACACTGAAGCTTTCTTT.